A single T cell receptor beta chain is shown here with its context. What it binds is unknown. Documented treatment: oral pan-JAK inhibitor, 5-10 mg twice daily. Samples from alopecia areata patients were lesional scalp punch biopsies and peripheral blood. The sample is drawn from a study of CD8+ T cells in alopecia areata. About the study: Those treated were given oral tofacitinib at 5 to 10 mg twice daily. General study findings and limits: The study found that many expanded lesional clones persisted in scalp and blood during tofacitinib.

cDNA serving as the sequencing template came from extracted, reverse transcribed RNA. Libraries were prepared by immunoSEQ multiplex PCR; TCRdb keeps only in-frame clonotypes and omits some of them. The sample yields approximately 210,000 clones, roughly 40% seen once. This TCR was recovered from a human donor with alopecia areata. Sequenced here: CD4+ T cells sorted from blood, sampled around week 37, from a patient treated with tofacitinib.

Here the CDR3 DNA reads TGTGCCTGGAGGGCCGCCAGACAGCTCTATGGCTACACCTTC. Translation: CAWRAARQLYGYTF. The chain combines TRBV30 with TRBJ1-2, with D perhaps matching TRBD1 (5 bases). This CDR3 is built from 14 residues. Trimming took off 3 bases at V and 4 bases at J, with 15 bases between the two ends. Looked up from germline, CDR1 is GTSNPN and CDR2 is SVGIG (reference sequence).